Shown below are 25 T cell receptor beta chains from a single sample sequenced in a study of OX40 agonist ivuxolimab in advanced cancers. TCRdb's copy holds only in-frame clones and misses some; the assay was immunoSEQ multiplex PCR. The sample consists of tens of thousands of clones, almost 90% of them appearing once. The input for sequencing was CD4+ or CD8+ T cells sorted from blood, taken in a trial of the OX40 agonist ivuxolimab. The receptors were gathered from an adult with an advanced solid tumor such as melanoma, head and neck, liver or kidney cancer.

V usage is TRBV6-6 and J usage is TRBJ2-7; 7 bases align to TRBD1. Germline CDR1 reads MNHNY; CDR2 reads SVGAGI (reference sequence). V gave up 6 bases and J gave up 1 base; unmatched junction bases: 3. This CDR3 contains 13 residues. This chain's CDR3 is CASSRTGSYEQYF. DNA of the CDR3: TGTGCCAGCAGCAGGACAGGTTCCTACGAGCAGTACTTC.

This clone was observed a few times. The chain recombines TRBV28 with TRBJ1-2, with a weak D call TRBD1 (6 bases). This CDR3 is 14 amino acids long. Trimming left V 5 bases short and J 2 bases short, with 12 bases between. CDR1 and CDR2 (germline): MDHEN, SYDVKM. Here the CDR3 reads CASSLTGPNYGYTF. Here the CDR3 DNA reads TGTGCCAGCAGTCTTACAGGGCCCAACTATGGCTACACCTTC.

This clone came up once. Written as DNA, the CDR3 is TGTGCCAGCAGCTTGGACAGAAACGCTGAGCAGTACTTC. It translates to CASSLDRNAEQYF. The gene calls are TRBV7-6 and TRBJ2-7, with a weak D call TRBD1 (6 bases). V lost 3 bases to trimming and J lost 7 bases, with 13 bases between them. Germline CDR1 SGHVS, CDR2 FNYEAQ. This CDR3 is 13 amino acids long.

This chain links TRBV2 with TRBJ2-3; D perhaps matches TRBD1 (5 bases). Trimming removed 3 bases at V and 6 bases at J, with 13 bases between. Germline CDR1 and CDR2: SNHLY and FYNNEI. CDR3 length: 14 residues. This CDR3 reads CASSDPTEPDTQYF. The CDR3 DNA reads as TGTGCCAGCAGTGACCCGACAGAACCGGATACGCAGTATTTT.

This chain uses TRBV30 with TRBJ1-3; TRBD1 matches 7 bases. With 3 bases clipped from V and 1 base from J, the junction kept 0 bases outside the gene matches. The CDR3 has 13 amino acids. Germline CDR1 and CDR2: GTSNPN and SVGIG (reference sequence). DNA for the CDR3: TGTGCCTGGAGGACAGGGTCTGGAAACACCATATATTTT. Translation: CAWRTGSGNTIYF.

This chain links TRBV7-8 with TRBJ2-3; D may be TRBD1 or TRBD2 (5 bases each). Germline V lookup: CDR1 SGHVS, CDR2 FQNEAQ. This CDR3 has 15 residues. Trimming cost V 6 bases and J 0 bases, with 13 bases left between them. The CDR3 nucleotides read TGTGCCAGCAGAGGTGCCGGGGCGAGCACAGATACGCAGTATTTT. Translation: CASRGAGASTDTQYF.

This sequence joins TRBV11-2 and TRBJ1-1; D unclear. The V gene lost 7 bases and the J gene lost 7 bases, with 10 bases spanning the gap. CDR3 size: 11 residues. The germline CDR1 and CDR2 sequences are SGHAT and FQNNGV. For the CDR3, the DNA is TGTGCCAGCACCCTTACGGGTGAAGCTTTCTTT. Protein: CASTLTGEAFF. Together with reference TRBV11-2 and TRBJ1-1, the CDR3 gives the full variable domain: EAGVAQSPRYKIIEKRQSVAFWCNPISGHATLYWYQQILGQGPKLLIQFQNNGVVDDSQLPKDRFSAERLKGVDSTLKIQPAKLEDSAVYLCASTLTGEAFFGQGTRLTVV.

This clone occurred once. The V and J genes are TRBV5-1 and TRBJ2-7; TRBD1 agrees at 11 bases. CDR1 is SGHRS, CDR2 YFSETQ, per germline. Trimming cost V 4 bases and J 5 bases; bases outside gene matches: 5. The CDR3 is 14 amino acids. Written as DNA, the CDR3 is TGCGCCAGCAGCCCAGGACAGGGGGCCGACGAGCAGTACTTC. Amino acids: CASSPGQGADEQYF. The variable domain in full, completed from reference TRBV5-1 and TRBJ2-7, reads KAGVTQTPRYLIKTRGQQVTLSCSPISGHRSVSWYQQTPGQGLQFLFEYFSETQRNKGNFPGRFSGRQFSNSRSEMNVSTLELGDSALYLCASSPGQGADEQYFGPGTRLTVT.

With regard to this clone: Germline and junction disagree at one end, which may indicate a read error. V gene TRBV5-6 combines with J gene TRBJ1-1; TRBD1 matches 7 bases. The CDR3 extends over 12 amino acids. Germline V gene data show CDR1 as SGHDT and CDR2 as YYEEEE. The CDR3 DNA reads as TGTGCCAGCAGCCACTGGACAGGTTCCACCACTTTT. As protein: CASSHWTGSTTF. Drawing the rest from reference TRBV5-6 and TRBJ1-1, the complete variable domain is DAGVTQSPTHLIKTRGQQVTLRCSPKSGHDTVSWYQQALGQGPQFIFQYYEEEERQRGNFPDRFSGHQFPNYSSELNVNALLLGDSALYLCASSHWTGSTTFGQGTRLTVV.

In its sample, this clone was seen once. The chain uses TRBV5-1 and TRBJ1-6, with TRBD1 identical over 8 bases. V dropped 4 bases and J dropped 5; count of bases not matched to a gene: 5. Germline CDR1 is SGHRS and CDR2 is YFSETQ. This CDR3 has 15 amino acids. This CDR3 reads CASSVTGADNSPLHF. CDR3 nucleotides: TGCGCCAGCAGCGTGACAGGGGCGGATAATTCACCCCTCCACTTT.

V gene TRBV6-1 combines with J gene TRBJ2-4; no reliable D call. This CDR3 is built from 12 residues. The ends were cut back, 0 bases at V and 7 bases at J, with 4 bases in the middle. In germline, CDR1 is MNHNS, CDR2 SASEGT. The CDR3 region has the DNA TGTGCCAGCAGTGAAGCGCCGAACATTCAGTACTTC. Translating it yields CASSEAPNIQYF.

This CDR3 is CASSLGQGSGNTIYF. CDR3 nucleotide sequence: TGTGCCAGCAGCTTAGGACAGGGGAGTGGAAACACCATATATTTT. This chain joins TRBV7-6 and TRBJ1-3; TRBD1 matches at 8 bases. Trimming cost V 1 base and J 3 bases; bases outside gene matches: 2. CDR1 is SGHVS, CDR2 FNYEAQ, per germline. CDR3 size: 15 residues.

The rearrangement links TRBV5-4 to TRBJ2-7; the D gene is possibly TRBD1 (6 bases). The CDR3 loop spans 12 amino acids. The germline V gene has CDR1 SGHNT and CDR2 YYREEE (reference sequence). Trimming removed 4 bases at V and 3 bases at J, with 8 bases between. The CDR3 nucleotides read TGTGCCAGCAGCCAACAGGGCTACGAGCAGTACTTC. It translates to CASSQQGYEQYF.

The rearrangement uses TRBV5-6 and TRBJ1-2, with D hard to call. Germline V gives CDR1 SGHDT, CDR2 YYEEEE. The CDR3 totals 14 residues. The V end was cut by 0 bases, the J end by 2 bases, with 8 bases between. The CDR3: CASSLDTPNYGYTF. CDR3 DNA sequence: TGTGCCAGCAGCTTGGACACACCGAACTATGGCTACACCTTC. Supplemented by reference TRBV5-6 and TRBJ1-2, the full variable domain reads DAGVTQSPTHLIKTRGQQVTLRCSPKSGHDTVSWYQQALGQGPQFIFQYYEEEERQRGNFPDRFSGHQFPNYSSELNVNALLLGDSALYLCASSLDTPNYGYTFGSGTRLTVV.

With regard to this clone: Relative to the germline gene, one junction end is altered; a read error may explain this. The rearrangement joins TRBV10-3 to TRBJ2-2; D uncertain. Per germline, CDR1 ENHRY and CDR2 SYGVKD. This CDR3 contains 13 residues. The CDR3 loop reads CASSRANTGELFF. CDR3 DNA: TGTGCCAGCAGTCGTGCGAACACCGGGGAGCTGTTTTTT.

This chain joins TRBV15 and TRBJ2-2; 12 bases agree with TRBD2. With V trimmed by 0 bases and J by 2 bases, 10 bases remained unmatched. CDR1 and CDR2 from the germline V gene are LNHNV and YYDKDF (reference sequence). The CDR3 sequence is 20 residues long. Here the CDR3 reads CATSRDRGLAGRLNTGELFF. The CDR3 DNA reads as TGTGCCACCAGCAGAGATCGCGGACTAGCGGGGAGACTTAACACCGGGGAGCTGTTTTTT.

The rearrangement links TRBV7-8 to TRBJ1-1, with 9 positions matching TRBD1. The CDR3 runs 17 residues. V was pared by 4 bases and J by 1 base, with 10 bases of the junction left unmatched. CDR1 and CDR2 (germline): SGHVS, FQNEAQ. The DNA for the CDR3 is TGTGCCAGCAGCTCTATCCGAGGGGACAGGGCGAACACTGAAGCTTTCTTT. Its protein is CASSSIRGDRANTEAFF.

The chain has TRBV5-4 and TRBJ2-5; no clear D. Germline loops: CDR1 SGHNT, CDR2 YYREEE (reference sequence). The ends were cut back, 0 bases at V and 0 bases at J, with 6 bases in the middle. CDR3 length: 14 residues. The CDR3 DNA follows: TGTGCCAGCAGCTTGGGTCTGAACCAAGAGACCCAGTACTTC. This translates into CASSLGLNQETQYF. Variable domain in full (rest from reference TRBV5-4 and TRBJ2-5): ETGVTQSPTHLIKTRGQQVTLRCSSQSGHNTVSWYQQALGQGPQFIFQYYREEENGRGNFPPRFSGLQFPNYSSELNVNALELDDSALYLCASSLGLNQETQYFGPGTRLLVL.

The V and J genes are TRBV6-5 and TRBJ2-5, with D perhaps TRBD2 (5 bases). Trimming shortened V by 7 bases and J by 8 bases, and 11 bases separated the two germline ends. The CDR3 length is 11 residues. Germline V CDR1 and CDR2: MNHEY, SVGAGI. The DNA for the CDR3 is TGTGCCAGCAAAGCTCGGGGAACCCAGTACTTC. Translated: CASKARGTQYF.

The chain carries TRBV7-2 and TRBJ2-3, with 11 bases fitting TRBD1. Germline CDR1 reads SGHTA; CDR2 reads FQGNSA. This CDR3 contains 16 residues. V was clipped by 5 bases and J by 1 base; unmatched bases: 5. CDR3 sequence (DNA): TGTGCCAGCAGCGCCTGGACAGGGGGCGGCACAGATACGCAGTATTTT. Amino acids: CASSAWTGGGTDTQYF. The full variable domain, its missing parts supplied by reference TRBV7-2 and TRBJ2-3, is GAGVSQSPSNKVTEKGKDVELRCDPISGHTALYWYRQSLGQGLEFLIYFQGNSAPDKSGLPSDRFSAERTGGSVSTLTIQRTQQEDSAVYLCASSAWTGGGTDTQYFGPGTRLTVL.

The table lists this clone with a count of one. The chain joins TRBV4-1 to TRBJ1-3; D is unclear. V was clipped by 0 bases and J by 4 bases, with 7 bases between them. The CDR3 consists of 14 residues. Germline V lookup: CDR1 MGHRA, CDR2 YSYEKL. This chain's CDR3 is CASSQEGGGNTIYF. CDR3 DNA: TGCGCCAGCAGCCAAGAAGGAGGCGGAAACACCATATATTTT.

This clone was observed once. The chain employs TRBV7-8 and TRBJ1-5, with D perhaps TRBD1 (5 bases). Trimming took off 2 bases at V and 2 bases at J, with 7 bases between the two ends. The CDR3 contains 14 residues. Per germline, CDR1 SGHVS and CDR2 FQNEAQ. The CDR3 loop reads CASSLMGGNQPQHF. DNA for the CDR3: TGTGCCAGCAGCTTAATGGGGGGCAATCAGCCCCAGCATTTT.

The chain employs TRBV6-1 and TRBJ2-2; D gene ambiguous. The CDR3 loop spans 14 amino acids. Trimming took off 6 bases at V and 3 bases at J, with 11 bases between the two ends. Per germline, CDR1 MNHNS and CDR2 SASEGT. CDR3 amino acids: CASSSDRYTGELFF. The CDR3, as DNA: TGTGCCAGCAGCTCGGACCGATACACCGGGGAGCTGTTTTTT.

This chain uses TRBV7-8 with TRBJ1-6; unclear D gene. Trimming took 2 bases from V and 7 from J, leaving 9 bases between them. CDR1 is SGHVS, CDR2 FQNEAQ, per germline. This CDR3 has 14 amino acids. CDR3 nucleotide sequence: TGTGCCAGCAGCTTAAGGACGGCGAATTCACCCCTCCACTTT. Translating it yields CASSLRTANSPLHF.

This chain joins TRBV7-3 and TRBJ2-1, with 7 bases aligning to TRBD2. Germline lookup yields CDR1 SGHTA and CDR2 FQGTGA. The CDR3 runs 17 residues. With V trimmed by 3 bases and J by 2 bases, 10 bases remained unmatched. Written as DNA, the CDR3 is TGTGCCAGCAGCTTGTCTGGGTTGAGCGGGGCCTACAATGAGCAGTTCTTC. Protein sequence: CASSLSGLSGAYNEQFF.